The 11 T cell receptor beta chains in this list originate from one sample, sequenced in a study of T cell clones after liver transplantation. Here immunoSEQ multiplex PCR was the method, and the copy in TCRdb shows in-frame clones only, minus some. The data contain around 110,000 clones, approximately 90% of them singletons. The sample in question was CD4+ T cells from blood, obtained 12 months after liver transplant. These receptors all come from a human patient who received a liver transplant. Some T cells may possibly be graft donor cells.

The CDR3 reads CASSLSNEQYF. The CDR3 nucleotides are TGTGCCAGCAGCTTATCGAACGAGCAGTACTTC. This chain uses TRBV11-2 with TRBJ2-7; unclear D gene. Trimming took off 2 bases at V and 5 bases at J, with 4 bases between the two ends. CDR1 and CDR2 from the germline V gene are SGHAT and FQNNGV. This CDR3 region has 11 residues.

The chain couples TRBV11-3 to TRBJ2-1; 13 bases match TRBD2. The CDR3 has 13 amino acids. The trim removed 3 bases at V and 10 bases at J, leaving 0 bases unmatched. Germline lookup yields CDR1 SGHNT and CDR2 YENEEA. Here the CDR3 DNA reads TGTGCCAGCAGCTTGGGACTAGCGGGGGAGCAGTTCTTC. Amino acid sequence: CASSLGLAGEQFF.

The CDR3 DNA reads TGTGCCAGCAGCCGGGACAGCGGTGTCTATGGCTACACCTTC. It specifies CASSRDSGVYGYTF. The J gene is TRBJ1-2, the V gene TRBV16; 7 bases agree with TRBD1. V shed 4 bases, J shed 4 bases, and the junction held 6 bases outside the gene matches. From germline, CDR1 is KGHSY and CDR2 FQNENV. CDR3 length equals 14 residues.

V and J are TRBV5-1 and TRBJ2-3; D ambiguous. Germline V gives CDR1 SGHRS, CDR2 YFSETQ. This CDR3 region has 13 residues. Trimming left V 5 bases short and J 6 bases short, with 13 bases between. The CDR3 sequence: CASRVDLGDTQYF. In nucleotides, the CDR3 is TGCGCCAGCAGGGTCGACCTGGGGGATACGCAGTATTTT.

This sequence joins TRBV2 and TRBJ1-5, with 10 bases matching TRBD1. After removal of 6 bases from V and 0 bases from J, the junction contained 8 bases not matched to a gene. The CDR3 has 17 residues. The germline V gene encodes CDR1 SNHLY and CDR2 FYNNEI. This CDR3 is CASRGGTGAHSNQPQHF. CDR3 nucleotides: TGTGCCAGCAGAGGAGGGACAGGGGCCCATAGCAATCAGCCCCAGCATTTT.

The genes are TRBV6-5 and TRBJ2-4, with no clear D. Germline V CDR1 and CDR2: MNHEY, SVGAGI. CDR3 length: 11 amino acids. V was trimmed by 2 bases and J by 9 bases, leaving 5 bases between them. The CDR3 reads CASSYMGIQYF. CDR3 coding DNA: TGTGCCAGCAGTTACATGGGCATTCAGTACTTC.

The CDR3 bases are TGCAGTGCCGCACTAGGAAATGAGCAGTTCTTC. Protein product: CSAALGNEQFF. The genes are TRBV20-1 and TRBJ2-1; possible D gene TRBD2, 5 bases. This CDR3 is 11 amino acids long. Trimming pared 6 bases from V and 7 bases from J, leaving 10 bases between. The V gene's germline CDR1 is DFQATT and CDR2 SNEGSKA (reference sequence).

The V and J genes are TRBV7-2 and TRBJ2-6; 7 positions agree with TRBD1. The CDR3 has 19 residues. V lost 1 base to trimming and J lost 1 base; unmatched junction nucleotides: 10. The germline CDR1 and CDR2 sequences are SGHTA and FQGNSA. CDR3 in amino acids: CASSLVPGGMGSGANVLTF. CDR3 bases: TGTGCCAGCAGCTTAGTCCCAGGGGGAATGGGGTCTGGGGCCAACGTCCTGACTTTC.

This sequence joins TRBV19 and TRBJ1-5; the match to TRBD1 covers 7 bases. V was clipped by 10 bases and J by 1 base; unmatched bases: 10. The CDR3 runs 15 residues. From germline, CDR1 is LNHDA and CDR2 SQIVND (reference sequence). The CDR3 nucleotides read TGTGCCACCCACCCCGCCAGGGGGAGCAATCAGCCCCAGCATTTT. Translated, it gives CATHPARGSNQPQHF.

This chain joins TRBV5-1 and TRBJ2-6, with D hard to call. This CDR3 spans 13 amino acids. Per germline, CDR1 SGHRS and CDR2 YFSETQ. Trimming took off 2 bases at V and 4 bases at J, with 4 bases between the two ends. The CDR3 bases are TGCGCCAGCAGCTTTAGAGGGGCCAACGTCCTGACTTTC. Translated, it gives CASSFRGANVLTF.

CDR3 coding DNA: TGTGCCAGCAGTGCGAGAAGGACGGTCGCCTACGAGCAGTACTTC. Protein product: CASSARRTVAYEQYF. The chain has TRBV6-1 and TRBJ2-7; D not resolved. V was pared by 4 bases and J by 2 bases, with 15 bases between. Germline V lookup: CDR1 MNHNS, CDR2 SASEGT. There are 15 residues in the CDR3.